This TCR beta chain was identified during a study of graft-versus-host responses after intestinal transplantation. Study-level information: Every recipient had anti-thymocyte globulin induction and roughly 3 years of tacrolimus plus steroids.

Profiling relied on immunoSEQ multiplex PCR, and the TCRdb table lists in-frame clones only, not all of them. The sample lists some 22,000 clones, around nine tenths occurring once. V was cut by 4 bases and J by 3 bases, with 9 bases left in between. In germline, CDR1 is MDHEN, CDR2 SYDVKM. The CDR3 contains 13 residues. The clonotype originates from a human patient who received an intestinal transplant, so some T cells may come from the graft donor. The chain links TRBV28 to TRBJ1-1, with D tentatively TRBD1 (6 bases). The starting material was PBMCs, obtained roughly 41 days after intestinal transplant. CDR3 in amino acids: CASSSGQYTEAFF. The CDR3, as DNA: TGTGCCAGCAGTTCCGGACAGTACACTGAAGCTTTCTTT.